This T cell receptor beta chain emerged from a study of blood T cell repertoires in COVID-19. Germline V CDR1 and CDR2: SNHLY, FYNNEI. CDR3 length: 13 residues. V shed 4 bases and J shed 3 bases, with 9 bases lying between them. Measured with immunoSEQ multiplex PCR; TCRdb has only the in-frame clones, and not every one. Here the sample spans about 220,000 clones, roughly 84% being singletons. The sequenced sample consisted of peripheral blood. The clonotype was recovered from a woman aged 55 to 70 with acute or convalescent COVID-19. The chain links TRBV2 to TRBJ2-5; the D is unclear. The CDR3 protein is CASSGSSKETQYF. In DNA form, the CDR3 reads TGTGCCAGCAGTGGCAGTAGCAAAGAGACCCAGTACTTC.